The 13 T cell receptor beta chains listed next were all sequenced from one sample in a study of early T cells in non-severe SARS-CoV-2 infection. MiXCR, applied by TCRdb to the 5' RACE reads, yields one record per CDR3 protein. Of tens of thousands of distinct CDR3 sequences in the sample, around 15% were seen once. What was sequenced was whole blood. The receptors derive from an adult who was a healthcare worker with PCR-confirmed SARS-CoV-2 infection or an uninfected control (not recorded which).

Details on this clonotype: This is likely a read error, given that the CDR3 carries no conserved phenylalanine or tryptophan at its end. V usage is TRBV7-3 and J usage is TRBJ2-4, with TRBD2 as a possible D gene (6 bases). The CDR3 sequence is 21 residues long. V dropped 0 bases and J dropped 0 bases, with 24 bases sitting between them. CDR1 SGHTA and CDR2 FQGTGA come from the germline V gene. The CDR3 reads CASSLTLLAPRPPVAKNIQYL. The DNA of the CDR3 is TGTGCCAGCAGCTTAACTTTACTAGCTCCGCGTCCCCCAGTAGCCAAAAACATTCAGTACCTC.

There are many counts of this clonotype. This chain uses TRBV4-2 with TRBJ2-1, with 13 bases aligning to TRBD2. The CDR3 spans 17 residues. Per germline, CDR1 LGHNA and CDR2 YNFKEQ. V was clipped by 1 base and J by 10 bases; unmatched bases: 10. CDR3 nucleotides: TGTGCCAGCAGCCAAGCCCAACTAGCGGGAGGGGTCAGGGAGCAGTTCTTC. As protein: CASSQAQLAGGVREQFF.

This clonotype has at least ten counts. The chain employs TRBV4-1 and TRBJ2-3, with D perhaps given as TRBD1 or TRBD2 (5 bases each). Trimming removed 1 base at V and 0 bases at J, with 17 bases between. This CDR3 region has 18 residues. Germline assignment: CDR1 MGHRA and CDR2 YSYEKL. The CDR3 loop reads CASSQVLSGAISTDTQYF. CDR3 bases: TGCGCCAGCAGCCAAGTACTCTCCGGGGCGATTAGCACAGATACGCAGTATTTT.

This clonotype was seen ten or more times. The chain uses TRBV4-2 and TRBJ2-3; D ambiguous. Germline V lookup: CDR1 LGHNA, CDR2 YNFKEQ. This CDR3 region has 16 residues. Trimming stripped 0 bases from V and 2 bases from J, with 12 bases between. The CDR3 sequence: CASSQDVGILTDTQYF. The CDR3 nucleotides are TGTGCCAGCAGCCAAGATGTAGGGATCCTCACAGATACGCAGTATTTT.

The chain is built from TRBV5-5 and TRBJ2-1; no definite D call. This CDR3 comprises 16 residues. V dropped 0 bases and J dropped 7 bases, with 17 bases sitting between them. Looked up from germline, CDR1 is SGHKS and CDR2 is YYEKEE (reference sequence). CDR3 sequence reads: CASSLGLAVLGNEQFF. CDR3 coding DNA: TGTGCCAGCAGCTTGGGTTTGGCCGTTCTTGGGAATGAGCAGTTCTTC.

The sample holds a few counts of this clonotype. This chain's CDR3 is CASSFSGGTEAFF. The CDR3 region has the DNA TGCGCCAGCAGCTTCTCCGGGGGCACTGAAGCTTTCTTT. This sequence joins TRBV5-1 and TRBJ1-1, with D perhaps matching TRBD1 (5 bases). The CDR3 runs 13 residues. Trimming took 2 bases from V and 4 from J, leaving 9 bases between them. The germline CDR1 and CDR2 sequences are SGHRS and YFSETQ.

Comments on this clonotype: One base away lies a much larger clone, so this may be a sequencing read error. The V and J genes are TRBV28 and TRBJ2-7; 8 bases agree with TRBD1. Germline values: CDR1 MDHEN, CDR2 SYDVKM. This CDR3 has 16 amino acids. The CDR3, as DNA: TGTGCCAGCTGTCTACCTCGGGACAGGAGCTCCCACGAGCAGTACTTC. Translating gives CASCLPRDRSSHEQYF.

A few counts support this clonotype. V and J are TRBV7-8 and TRBJ2-3; no reliable D call. The CDR3 loop spans 15 amino acids. Germline V lookup: CDR1 SGHVS, CDR2 FQNEAQ. Trimming removed 0 bases at V and 2 bases at J, with 9 bases between. CDR3 coding DNA: TGTGCCAGCAGCTTAGCGGGGTCCCCCACAGATACGCAGTATTTT. Its translation: CASSLAGSPTDTQYF.

This chain joins TRBV29-1 and TRBJ2-5, with D hard to call. This CDR3 is 11 amino acids long. Trimming took off 5 bases at V and 4 bases at J, with 8 bases between the two ends. Germline CDR1 and CDR2: SQVTM and ANQGSEA. In DNA form, the CDR3 reads TGCAGCGTTATGTTGGGAGAGACCCAGTACTTC. Translating it yields CSVMLGETQYF.

This clonotype was picked up many times. The V call is TRBV5-4, the J call TRBJ1-2; the D is unclear. The CDR3 has 14 residues. In germline, CDR1 is SGHNT, CDR2 YYREEE (reference sequence). Trimming took 1 base from V and 0 from J, leaving 7 bases between them. CDR3: CASSLTVTNYGYTF. The CDR3 DNA sequence: TGTGCCAGCAGCTTGACGGTCACTAACTATGGCTACACCTTC. The whole variable domain, remainder taken from reference TRBV5-4 and TRBJ1-2, is ETGVTQSPTHLIKTRGQQVTLRCSSQSGHNTVSWYQQALGQGPQFIFQYYREEENGRGNFPPRFSGLQFPNYSSELNVNALELDDSALYLCASSLTVTNYGYTFGSGTRLTVV.

This rearrangement joins TRBV30 to TRBJ1-5; TRBD1 agrees at 7 bases. Germline V gives CDR1 GTSNPN, CDR2 SVGIG (reference sequence). V gave up 2 bases and J gave up 4 bases; unmatched junction bases: 2. This CDR3 comprises 13 residues. The CDR3 sequence: CAWSPGGNQPQHF. The CDR3 DNA reads as TGTGCCTGGAGTCCAGGGGGGAATCAGCCCCAGCATTTT.

In its sample, this clonotype was seen many times. The J gene is TRBJ2-5, the V gene TRBV7-6; D gene uncertain. Germline V lookup: CDR1 SGHVS, CDR2 FNYEAQ. This CDR3 contains 14 residues. V dropped 7 bases and J dropped 2 bases, with 14 bases sitting between them. The CDR3 spells CASTPPNRQETQYF. As DNA, the CDR3 is TGTGCCAGCACCCCGCCGAACAGACAAGAGACCCAGTACTTC.

This clonotype was observed a few times. The rearrangement uses TRBV12-3 or TRBV12-4 and TRBJ2-1; 7 bases fit TRBD1. The CDR3 is 16 residues long. V gave up 5 bases and J gave up 6 bases; unmatched junction bases: 13. The CDR3 sequence: CASSARQGGRANEQFF. CDR3 sequence (DNA): TGTGCCAGCAGTGCAAGACAGGGTGGAAGGGCCAATGAGCAGTTCTTC.